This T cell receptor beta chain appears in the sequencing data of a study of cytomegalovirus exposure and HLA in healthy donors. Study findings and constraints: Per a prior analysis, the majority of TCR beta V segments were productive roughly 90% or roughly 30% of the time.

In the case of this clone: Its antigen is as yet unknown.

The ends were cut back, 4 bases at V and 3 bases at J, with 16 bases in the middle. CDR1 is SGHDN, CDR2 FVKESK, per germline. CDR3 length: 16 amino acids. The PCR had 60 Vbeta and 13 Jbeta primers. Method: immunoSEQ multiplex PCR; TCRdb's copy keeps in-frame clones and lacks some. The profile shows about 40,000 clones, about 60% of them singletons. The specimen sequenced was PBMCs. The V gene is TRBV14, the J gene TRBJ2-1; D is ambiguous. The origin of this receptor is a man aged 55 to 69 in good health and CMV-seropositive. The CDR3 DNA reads TGTGCCAGCAGCCCTCGGTTCGAATCCGGCTACAATGAGCAGTTCTTC. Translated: CASSPRFESGYNEQFF.